This T cell receptor (beta chain) was sequenced during a study of beta chain features in type 1 diabetes. As for this clone: Its specificity is not known.

Notes on the study in general: Within patients, naive, central memory and Treg TCRB repertoires seemed more similar than within healthy donors. Any HLA-type effect on TCRB rearrangement remained unresolved here. A possible short-template PCR bias applies equally to patients and controls. Shortening of TCRB CDR3s, moderate but significant, appeared in all four CD4+ subsets of Type 1 diabetes patients.

Expressed TCRB transcripts got sequenced, as all isolated RNA was reverse transcribed. The repertoire was sequenced with immunoSEQ multiplex PCR; TCRdb's copy has only in-frame clones and lacks some. The sample has hundreds of thousands of clones, less than 15% seen once. Germline V gene lookup returns CDR1 SGHDT and CDR2 YYEEEE. The CDR3 consists of 11 residues. V shed 7 bases and J shed 10 bases, with 13 bases lying between them. Sequenced material: naive CD4+ T cells from blood. The chain couples TRBV5-6 to TRBJ2-3; perhaps TRBD2 as D (6 bases). The receptor's source is a woman aged 40 to 49 in good health. The CDR3 coding sequence is TGTGCCAGCCATTCTGGGGGGTCGCAGTATTTT. Protein sequence: CASHSGGSQYF.